The 20 T cell receptor beta chains listed next were all sequenced from one sample in a study of identical twins' blood T cells. TCRdb re-called the 5' RACE reads through MiXCR, storing one row per CDR3 protein. The sample carries 300,000 to 400,000 distinct CDR3 sequences, 28% recorded once. The sample taken for sequencing was PBMCs. These receptors were obtained from a woman between 18 and 49 years old in good health.

This clonotype came up a few times. The gene calls are TRBV4-3 and TRBJ1-3, with a possible D match to TRBD1 (5 bases). This CDR3 comprises 15 residues. Trimming pared 4 bases from V and 1 base from J, leaving 11 bases between. Germline values: CDR1 LGHNA, CDR2 YSLEER. In nucleotides, the CDR3 is TGCGCCAGCAGCCCCCAACGGGGGTCTGGAAACACCATATATTTT. Its translation: CASSPQRGSGNTIYF.

This clonotype was counted between two and nine times. The chain has TRBV28 and TRBJ2-3; 7 nucleotides agree with TRBD1. The CDR3 length is 15 residues. With 2 bases clipped from V and 1 base from J, the junction kept 3 bases outside the gene matches. CDR1 and CDR2 from the germline V gene are MDHEN and SYDVKM. The CDR3 loop is CASSLVQGGTDTQYF. CDR3 in DNA: TGTGCCAGCAGTTTAGTCCAGGGGGGCACAGATACGCAGTATTTT.

The chain links TRBV5-4 to TRBJ2-1, with 12 positions matching TRBD2. The CDR3 loop spans 15 amino acids. Germline assignment: CDR1 SGHNT and CDR2 YYREEE (reference sequence). With V trimmed by 2 bases and J by 5 bases, 2 bases remained unmatched. The CDR3 coding sequence is TGTGCCAGCAGCTTCCGGACTAGCGGGAACAATGAGCAGTTCTTC. The encoded protein is CASSFRTSGNNEQFF. Drawing the rest from reference TRBV5-4 and TRBJ2-1, the complete variable domain is ETGVTQSPTHLIKTRGQQVTLRCSSQSGHNTVSWYQQALGQGPQFIFQYYREEENGRGNFPPRFSGLQFPNYSSELNVNALELDDSALYLCASSFRTSGNNEQFFGPGTRLTVL.

This clonotype was seen once. A much larger clone differs by one base, so this may be a read error. The V and J genes are TRBV2 and TRBJ1-2; 7 nucleotides match TRBD1. Germline trimming cut 4 bases from V and 0 bases from J; bases unmatched to any gene: 2. Germline V gives CDR1 SNHLY, CDR2 FYNNEI. There are 14 residues in the CDR3. This CDR3 is CASSVGTANYGYTF. Here the CDR3 DNA reads TGTGCCAGCAGTGTCGGGACAGCTAACTATGGCTACACCTTC.

As regards this clonotype: Germline is not matched at one junction end, which may reflect a read error. The chain employs TRBV10-3 and TRBJ1-5; no reliable D call. The germline V gene encodes CDR1 ENHRY and CDR2 SYGVKD. This CDR3 region has 13 residues. The CDR3 loop reads CAISESENQPQQF. The CDR3, as DNA: TGTGCCATCAGTGAGTCTGAGAATCAGCCCCAGCAGTTT.

CDR3 in DNA: TGTGCCAGCAGTTTTGGCCTCAATCAGCCCCAGCATTTT. Translated, it gives CASSFGLNQPQHF. This chain joins TRBV12-3 or TRBV12-4 and TRBJ1-5, with D hard to call. There are 13 residues in the CDR3. The V end was cut by 3 bases, the J end by 3 bases, with 6 bases between.

This clonotype was picked up many times. The rearrangement uses TRBV28 and TRBJ2-4, with 7 bases that match TRBD1. CDR3 size: 13 residues. Trimming at V came to 2 bases and at J to 8 bases, leaving 3 bases not matched to a gene. CDR1 is MDHEN, CDR2 SYDVKM, per germline. The CDR3 spells CASSLGQDDIQYF. Written as DNA, the CDR3 is TGTGCCAGCAGTTTAGGACAGGATGACATTCAGTACTTC.

J is TRBJ2-1 and V is TRBV20-1; the D is unclear. From germline, CDR1 is DFQATT and CDR2 SNEGSKA (reference sequence). The CDR3 sequence is 15 residues long. The V gene lost 6 bases and the J gene lost 1 base, with 16 bases spanning the gap. The CDR3 DNA reads as TGCAGTGCCAAAATACCCGACGGATCCTACAATGAGCAGTTCTTC. It is translated as CSAKIPDGSYNEQFF.

This clonotype appeared a single time. One junction end disagrees with the germline gene, perhaps due to a read error. The V and J genes are TRBV5-6 and TRBJ2-1; weak D call: TRBD1 (5 bases). CDR3 length equals 14 residues. Germline V gene sequence: CDR1 SGHDT, CDR2 YYEEEE. The CDR3 nucleotides are TGTGCCATCAGCAAAGTGACGTTAGGGGCGGTGCAGTTCTTC. Protein sequence: CAISKVTLGAVQFF.

The rearrangement joins TRBV7-6 to TRBJ2-5, with D possibly TRBD2 on 6 matching bases. Trimming took 3 bases from V and 9 from J, leaving 8 bases between them. CDR3 length: 11 amino acids. From germline, CDR1 is SGHVS and CDR2 FNYEAQ. The CDR3 sequence: CASSFREAQYF. As DNA, the CDR3 is TGTGCCAGCAGCTTTAGGGAGGCCCAGTACTTC. Full variable domain (remainder filled in from reference TRBV7-6 and TRBJ2-5): GAGVSQSPRYKVTKRGQDVALRCDPISGHVSLYWYRQALGQGPEFLTYFNYEAQQDKSGLPNDRFSAERPEGSISTLTIQRTEQRDSAMYRCASSFREAQYFGPGTRLLVL.

The rearrangement joins TRBV6-2 or TRBV6-3 to TRBJ2-1, with TRBD2 matching over 7 bases. Trimming removed 0 bases from V and 2 bases from J; junction bases left unmatched: 4. Per germline, CDR1 MNHEY and CDR2 SVGEGT. The CDR3 is made up of 16 amino acids. Here the CDR3 DNA reads TGTGCCAGCAGTTACTCGCGGCTAGCGGCCTACAATGAGCAGTTCTTC. Translated, it gives CASSYSRLAAYNEQFF.

J is TRBJ2-1 and V is TRBV6-2 or TRBV6-3, with 10 bases matching TRBD2. The CDR3 covers 14 residues. Germline V lookup: CDR1 MNHEY, CDR2 SVGEGT. After removal of 4 bases from V and 8 bases from J, the junction contained 5 bases not matched to a gene. The CDR3 DNA is TGTGCCAGCAGTTTGGCTAGCGGGAGTGATGAGCAGTTCTTC. Amino acids: CASSLASGSDEQFF.

This clonotype has a handful of counts. This rearrangement joins TRBV9 to TRBJ2-1, with D uncertain. CDR3 length equals 16 residues. CDR1 is SGDLS and CDR2 is YYNGEE in the germline V gene. V lost 4 bases and J lost 5, with 19 bases in between. The DNA of the CDR3 is TGTGCCAGCAGCACTACGCCTCTACTTAAAAACAATGAGCAGTTCTTC. Translation: CASSTTPLLKNNEQFF.

The chain is built from TRBV6-1 and TRBJ2-1; TRBD2 aligns across 7 bases. Germline V gene lookup returns CDR1 MNHNS and CDR2 SASEGT. This CDR3 contains 15 residues. Trimming removed 5 bases from V and 3 bases from J; junction bases left unmatched: 7. The CDR3 region has the DNA TGTGCCAGCAGTCCTACTAGCGCGGTCTACAATGAGCAGTTCTTC. Its protein product is CASSPTSAVYNEQFF.

This CDR3 is CASSELGQGAFF. The CDR3 DNA reads TGTGCCAGCAGTGAACTTGGGCAGGGAGCTTTCTTT. This chain connects TRBV2 to TRBJ1-1, with D perhaps TRBD1 (5 bases). This CDR3 contains 12 residues. Germline V lookup: CDR1 SNHLY, CDR2 FYNNEI. Deletions cut 2 bases from V and 10 bases from J, with 11 bases between.

This clonotype has only a few counts. The chain joins TRBV19 to TRBJ1-2; no reliable D call. This CDR3 region has 15 residues. Germline assignment: CDR1 LNHDA and CDR2 SQIVND (reference sequence). V gave up 2 bases and J gave up 2 bases, with 12 bases separating them. The CDR3 sequence is CASSINWRINYGYTF. For the CDR3, the DNA is TGTGCCAGTAGTATAAATTGGCGGATCAACTATGGCTACACCTTC. The entire variable domain, with the rest obtained from reference TRBV19 and TRBJ1-2, is as follows: DGGITQSPKYLFRKEGQNVTLSCEQNLNHDAMYWYRQDPGQGLRLIYYSQIVNDFQKGDIAEGYSVSREKKESFPLTVTSAQKNPTAFYLCASSINWRINYGYTFGSGTRLTVV.

The V call is TRBV6-1, the J call TRBJ2-7, with TRBD1 identical over 9 bases. The V gene's germline CDR1 is MNHNS and CDR2 SASEGT. With 8 bases clipped from V and 3 bases from J, the junction kept 2 bases outside the gene matches. The CDR3 is made up of 12 amino acids. The CDR3 region is CASRDRDYEQYF. The CDR3 DNA follows: TGTGCCAGCCGGGACAGGGACTACGAGCAGTACTTC.

The V and J genes are TRBV18 and TRBJ1-4; 7 positions match TRBD1. From germline, CDR1 is KGHSH and CDR2 LQKENI. The junction had 4 bases not matched to a gene; V was cut back by 3 bases and J by 3 bases. CDR3 length equals 15 residues. The CDR3 is CASSPHRGANEKLFF. The CDR3 DNA reads TGTGCCAGCTCACCCCACAGGGGTGCTAATGAAAAACTGTTTTTT.

This clonotype was observed a few times. The chain combines TRBV2 with TRBJ2-2; TRBD1 aligns across 9 bases. Trimming at V came to 7 bases and at J to 2 bases, leaving 8 bases not matched to a gene. CDR3 size: 16 residues. Germline V gene sequence: CDR1 SNHLY, CDR2 FYNNEI. The CDR3 loop is CASITQGARNTGELFF. The CDR3, as DNA: TGTGCCAGCATCACACAGGGGGCCCGAAACACCGGGGAGCTGTTTTTT.

V gene TRBV10-3 combines with J gene TRBJ1-3; possibly TRBD1 for D (6 bases). Germline lookup yields CDR1 ENHRY and CDR2 SYGVKD. The CDR3 contains 14 residues. Trimming removed 7 bases from V and 4 bases from J, with 14 bases in between. The CDR3 nucleotides read TGTGCCATCAATTTACAGGGACTCGGAAACACCATATATTTT. It is translated as CAINLQGLGNTIYF.